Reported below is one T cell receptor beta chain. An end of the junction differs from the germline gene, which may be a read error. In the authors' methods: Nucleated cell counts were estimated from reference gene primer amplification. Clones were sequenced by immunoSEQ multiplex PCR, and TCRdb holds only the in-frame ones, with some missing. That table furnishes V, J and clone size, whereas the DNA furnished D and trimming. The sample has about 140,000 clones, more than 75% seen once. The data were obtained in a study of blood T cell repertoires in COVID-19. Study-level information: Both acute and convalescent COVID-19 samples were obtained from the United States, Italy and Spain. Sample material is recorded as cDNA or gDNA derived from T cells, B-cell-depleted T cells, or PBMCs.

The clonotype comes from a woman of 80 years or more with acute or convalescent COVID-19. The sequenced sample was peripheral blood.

The CDR3 DNA reads TGTGCCACCCAACGTGATTTGCGGGGCCAAAACTTC. Its translation is CATQRDLRGQNF. The rearrangement links TRBV12-3 or TRBV12-4 to TRBJ2-5; a weak D match, TRBD2 (6 bases). This CDR3 has 12 residues.